This TCR beta chain was captured by sequencing in a study of shared clonotypes between healthy human individuals. This table comes from immunoSEQ multiplex PCR, and its TCRdb copy is limited to in-frame clones, with some not included. The data contain more than 90,000 clones, about two thirds of them singletons. As concerns this clone: The antigen remains unidentified.

All of the donors resided in Nashville, Tennessee, and each was a Caucasian adult. Whole-study findings and limits: With few donors, the genetic and exposure-history diversity represented was limited. Clonotypes that were shared across a handful of donors made up about 5.1% of naive CD4 clonotypes.

The sequenced sample consisted of memory CD8+ T cells sorted from blood. As for subset: CD45RO+ cells pooled with CCR7-negative TemRA cells. This clonotype was sampled from a man aged 30 to 39 in good health.

CDR3 in amino acids: CASSQGSGETQETQYF. As DNA, the CDR3 is TGCGCCAGCAGCCAAGGCTCTGGCGAGACACAAGAGACCCAGTACTTC. This chain links TRBV4-1 with TRBJ2-5; D is unclear. The CDR3 is 16 amino acids. CDR1 MGHRA and CDR2 YSYEKL come from the germline V gene. Trimming shortened V by 1 base and J by 2 bases, and 14 bases separated the two germline ends.